The 18 T cell receptor beta chains below come from one sample, sequenced in a study of cytomegalovirus exposure and HLA in healthy donors. The PCR ran on 60 Vbeta and 13 Jbeta primers. Produced via immunoSEQ multiplex PCR; TCRdb's table is partial and in-frame only. This sample carries about 140,000 clones, roughly two thirds of them seen once, and the ten largest clones take roughly 14%. Material for sequencing was PBMCs. All receptors derive from a human donor in good health.

V usage is TRBV4-2 and J usage is TRBJ2-7; D might be TRBD1 (6 bases). V was cut by 4 bases and J by 3 bases, with 16 bases left in between. CDR1 and CDR2 from the germline V gene are LGHNA and YNFKEQ. The CDR3 consists of 15 residues. CDR3 residues: CASSPGQTEHYEQYF. The CDR3 region has the DNA TGTGCCAGCAGCCCCGGACAGACAGAGCACTACGAGCAGTACTTC.

J is TRBJ2-7 and V is TRBV11-1; the match to TRBD1 covers 9 bases. Germline assignment: CDR1 SGHAT and CDR2 FQDESV (reference sequence). There are 14 residues in the CDR3. V shed 5 bases and J 2 bases; nucleotides not matched to a gene: 4. In nucleotides, the CDR3 is TGTGCCAGCAGCCTGCGACAGGGGGCCTACGAGCAGTACTTC. It codes for CASSLRQGAYEQYF.

J is TRBJ2-1 and V is TRBV2, with TRBD2 as a possible D gene (6 bases). The CDR3 is 14 amino acids. The V and J ends lost 4 bases and 6 bases respectively, with 13 bases between them. Germline V gene lookup returns CDR1 SNHLY and CDR2 FYNNEI. The CDR3 here is CASSGSTGSNEQFF. Here the CDR3 DNA reads TGTGCCAGCAGTGGGTCCACCGGGAGCAATGAGCAGTTCTTC.

The genes are TRBV5-1 and TRBJ2-1, with 16 bases aligning to TRBD2. The CDR3 totals 15 residues. The germline V gene has CDR1 SGHRS and CDR2 YFSETQ. The V segment lost 4 bases and the J segment 9 bases; nucleotides outside the gene matches: 4. CDR3 DNA: TGCGCCAGCAGCCCGGGACTAGCGGGAGGGGGTGAGCAGTTCTTC. This gives the protein CASSPGLAGGGEQFF. Drawing the rest from reference TRBV5-1 and TRBJ2-1, the complete variable domain is KAGVTQTPRYLIKTRGQQVTLSCSPISGHRSVSWYQQTPGQGLQFLFEYFSETQRNKGNFPGRFSGRQFSNSRSEMNVSTLELGDSALYLCASSPGLAGGGEQFFGPGTRLTVL.

This chain joins TRBV6-6 and TRBJ1-2; D is possibly TRBD1 (6 bases). Looked up from germline, CDR1 is MNHNY and CDR2 is SVGAGI (reference sequence). There are 14 residues in the CDR3. V lost 0 bases to trimming and J lost 6 bases, with 11 bases between them. CDR3 protein: CASSYSWGGDGYTF. The CDR3 bases are TGTGCCAGCAGTTACTCGTGGGGGGGCGATGGCTACACCTTC.

The chain recombines TRBV30 with TRBJ2-1, with 7 nucleotides matching TRBD1. Germline trimming cut 8 bases from V and 4 bases from J; bases unmatched to any gene: 11. The V gene's germline CDR1 is GTSNPN and CDR2 SVGIG (reference sequence). This CDR3 is built from 14 residues. The CDR3 region has the DNA TGTGCCGGGGTTAGGGGACAGTTATACAATGAGCAGTTCTTC. Translating it yields CAGVRGQLYNEQFF.

V is TRBV28 and J is TRBJ2-5; D possibly corresponds to TRBD1 (6 bases). V lost 3 bases and J lost 5, with 13 bases in between. The CDR3 runs 14 residues. In germline, CDR1 is MDHEN, CDR2 SYDVKM. CDR3 residues: CASSFRGSSETQYF. DNA for the CDR3: TGTGCCAGCAGTTTCAGGGGTTCGTCGGAGACCCAGTACTTC.

V and J are TRBV28 and TRBJ1-2; TRBD1 might be the D (5 bases). Trimming took off 2 bases at V and 1 base at J, with 14 bases between the two ends. CDR1 and CDR2 (germline): MDHEN, SYDVKM. This CDR3 contains 16 residues. The CDR3 here is CASSLPRRGGNYGYTF. CDR3 nucleotide sequence: TGTGCCAGCAGTTTACCCCGGCGGGGGGGTAACTATGGCTACACCTTC.

The chain employs TRBV6-6 and TRBJ2-7, with 7 nucleotides matching TRBD2. Germline V gives CDR1 MNHNY, CDR2 SVGAGI (reference sequence). The CDR3 extends over 14 amino acids. Unmatched junction bases numbered 10, after V lost 7 bases and J lost 4 bases. CDR3 protein: CASTIRDYSYEQYF. The CDR3 DNA sequence: TGTGCCAGCACCATAAGGGACTACTCATACGAGCAGTACTTC.

The chain couples TRBV30 to TRBJ2-2, with unresolved D. Deletions cut 6 bases from V and 6 bases from J, with 14 bases between. This CDR3 spans 13 amino acids. Germline lookup yields CDR1 GTSNPN and CDR2 SVGIG (reference sequence). The CDR3: CACLNEVAGELFF. The CDR3 nucleotides are TGTGCCTGCCTCAACGAGGTGGCCGGGGAGCTGTTTTTT.

This rearrangement joins TRBV7-9 to TRBJ1-2, with TRBD1 as a possible D gene (5 bases). Trimming shortened V by 5 bases and J by 3 bases, and 13 bases separated the two germline ends. The CDR3 runs 14 residues. Germline V gene sequence: CDR1 SEHNR, CDR2 FQNEAQ (reference sequence). CDR3 in DNA: TGTGCCAGCAGCGGGGGGAGGAGGGACTATGGCTACACCTTC. Encoded protein: CASSGGRRDYGYTF. The full variable domain, rest sourced from reference TRBV7-9 and TRBJ1-2, is DTGVSQNPRHKITKRGQNVTFRCDPISEHNRLYWYRQTLGQGPEFLTYFQNEAQLEKSRLLSDRFSAERPKGSFSTLEIQRTEQGDSAMYLCASSGGRRDYGYTFGSGTRLTVV.

The J gene is TRBJ2-3, the V gene TRBV19, with D uncertain. Germline-derived CDR1 and CDR2 are LNHDA and SQIVND (reference sequence). This CDR3 has 14 residues. Trimming stripped 1 base from V and 2 bases from J, with 7 bases between. The CDR3: CASSIVVFTDTQYF. CDR3 nucleotides: TGTGCCAGTAGTATAGTAGTCTTCACAGATACGCAGTATTTT.

The chain is built from TRBV2 and TRBJ2-7; no reliable D call. This CDR3 is built from 11 residues. The germline gives CDR1 SNHLY, CDR2 FYNNEI. With 6 bases removed from V and 3 bases from J, the gap between germline ends came to 6 bases. The CDR3 protein is CASRELYEQYF. CDR3 in DNA: TGTGCCAGCAGAGAACTCTACGAGCAGTACTTC.

The rearrangement joins TRBV28 to TRBJ1-5; D is undetermined. V shed 1 base and J shed 3 bases, with 13 bases lying between them. Germline CDR1 and CDR2: MDHEN and SYDVKM. This CDR3 contains 16 residues. The CDR3 reads CASSLSRSGYNQPQHF. As DNA, the CDR3 is TGTGCCAGCAGTTTATCTAGGTCCGGGTACAATCAGCCCCAGCATTTT.

This chain joins TRBV15 and TRBJ2-5; a possible D gene is TRBD1 (8 bases). Per the germline V gene, CDR1 is LNHNV and CDR2 is YYDKDF (reference sequence). CDR3 length equals 19 residues. V lost 0 bases and J 3 bases, leaving 23 bases between the germline ends. CDR3 sequence reads: CATSRDLPTGEGEEETQYF. CDR3 DNA: TGTGCCACCAGCAGAGACCTACCGACAGGGGAGGGAGAAGAAGAGACCCAGTACTTC. Full variable domain (remainder filled in from reference TRBV15 and TRBJ2-5): DAMVIQNPRYQVTQFGKPVTLSCSQTLNHNVMYWYQQKSSQAPKLLFHYYDKDFNNEADTPDNFQSRRPNTSFCFLDIRSPGLGDTAMYLCATSRDLPTGEGEEETQYFGPGTRLLVL.

CDR3 protein: CASTRQTSGVGSQNIQYF. The CDR3 DNA sequence: TGTGCCAGCACCCGACAAACTAGCGGAGTGGGTTCACAAAACATTCAGTACTTC. This chain joins TRBV27 and TRBJ2-4, with 8 bases matching TRBD2. The V gene end was trimmed by 7 bases and the J gene end by 5 bases; junction bases not matched to a gene: 19. Germline V gene data show CDR1 as MNHEY and CDR2 as SMNVEV (reference sequence). The CDR3 has 18 amino acids.

The count of this clone is one. The V and J genes are TRBV29-1 and TRBJ2-7; no clear D gene. Germline CDR1 SQVTM, CDR2 ANQGSEA. V was clipped by 4 bases and J by 0 bases, with 10 bases between them. CDR3 size: 13 residues. CDR3 coding DNA: TGCAGCGTTGTTCCGGTTAGCTCCTACGAGCAGTACTTC. As protein: CSVVPVSSYEQYF.

The chain links TRBV9 to TRBJ1-1; D may be TRBD1 (5 bases). The length of the CDR3 is 16 residues. Between the trimmed V and J ends, which lost 0 bases and 1 base, there was a span of 13 bases. CDR1 and CDR2 from the germline V gene are SGDLS and YYNGEE. The CDR3 spells CASSVGGTRGNTEAFF. Here the CDR3 DNA reads TGTGCCAGCAGCGTAGGTGGGACTCGGGGGAACACTGAAGCTTTCTTT.